The 17 T cell receptor beta chains reported below all come from one sample, sequenced in a study of OX40 agonist ivuxolimab in advanced cancers. Data came from immunoSEQ multiplex PCR; TCRdb stores just in-frame clones and leaves some out. The data hold around 37,000 clones, with 75% to 85% observed a single time. Here the sequenced sample was CD4+ or CD8+ T cells sorted from blood, taken in a trial of the OX40 agonist ivuxolimab. The receptors come from an adult with an advanced solid tumor such as melanoma, head and neck, liver or kidney cancer.

V is TRBV7-3 and J is TRBJ2-1; 11 bases map to TRBD1. CDR1 is SGHTA and CDR2 is FQGTGA in the germline V gene. V shed 5 bases, J shed 2 bases, and the junction held 2 bases outside the gene matches. This CDR3 is 15 amino acids long. The CDR3 coding sequence is TGTGCCAGCAGCCTGGACAGGGGGCCCTACAATGAGCAGTTCTTC. Translated: CASSLDRGPYNEQFF.

The chain joins TRBV5-4 to TRBJ2-3; the D gene is possibly TRBD2 (6 bases). The length of the CDR3 is 16 residues. Germline loops: CDR1 SGHNT, CDR2 YYREEE (reference sequence). With 4 bases removed from V and 4 bases from J, the gap between germline ends came to 19 bases. Here the CDR3 reads CASSANRLGVPDTQYF. For the CDR3, the DNA is TGTGCCAGCAGCGCCAATCGACTAGGGGTCCCAGATACGCAGTATTTT.

This chain joins TRBV5-6 and TRBJ2-3; 15 bases match TRBD2. V was clipped by 1 base and J by 6 bases; unmatched bases: 3. Germline CDR1 and CDR2: SGHDT and YYEEEE. This CDR3 has 16 amino acids. The CDR3 DNA sequence: TGTGCCAGCAGCTTGACCGGGACTAGCGGGAGGGATACGCAGTATTTT. Translated, it gives CASSLTGTSGRDTQYF.

This clone has just one count. The gene calls are TRBV9 and TRBJ1-3; no definite D call. The V end was cut by 4 bases, the J end by 0 bases, with 11 bases between. CDR1 is SGDLS and CDR2 is YYNGEE in the germline V gene. The CDR3 runs to 15 residues. As DNA, the CDR3 is TGTGCCAGCAGCCCCCTCGGGGTCTCTGGAAACACCATATATTTT. Amino acids: CASSPLGVSGNTIYF.

The chain has TRBV15 and TRBJ1-5, with unresolved D. CDR3 length: 12 residues. V was pared by 3 bases and J by 3 bases, with 3 bases between. In germline, CDR1 is LNHNV, CDR2 YYDKDF (reference sequence). The CDR3 region is CATSSDNQPQHF. CDR3 in DNA: TGTGCCACCAGCAGCGACAATCAGCCCCAGCATTTT.

This clone was seen a few times. This sequence joins TRBV7-2 and TRBJ2-5; no definite D call. The V end was cut by 1 base, the J end by 2 bases, with 11 bases between. The CDR3 loop spans 15 amino acids. Germline V CDR1 and CDR2: SGHTA, FQGNSA. The CDR3 sequence: CASSLGGRNQETQYF. For the CDR3, the DNA is TGTGCCAGCAGCTTAGGCGGCAGAAATCAAGAGACCCAGTACTTC.

CDR3 amino acids: CASSLYQGLNTGELFF. In DNA, the CDR3 is TGTGCCAGCAGCTTATACCAGGGGCTAAACACCGGGGAGCTGTTTTTT. This chain joins TRBV7-3 and TRBJ2-2; weak D call: TRBD1 (6 bases). CDR3 length: 16 residues. Trimming took off 2 bases at V and 2 bases at J, with 12 bases between the two ends. The V gene's germline CDR1 is SGHTA and CDR2 FQGTGA.

This clone has a handful of counts. The V gene is TRBV19, the J gene TRBJ2-1, with TRBD1 as a possible D gene (6 bases). The CDR3 loop spans 13 amino acids. Germline lookup yields CDR1 LNHDA and CDR2 SQIVND (reference sequence). The V end lost 5 bases, the J end lost 9 bases, and 14 bases lay between the germline ends. The CDR3 nucleotides read TGTGCCAGTAGTCTTACAGGGCGAGGTGAGCAGTTCTTC. This codes for CASSLTGRGEQFF.

By share, this clone counts as medium-sized (0.01 to 0.1%). This chain joins TRBV6-5 and TRBJ1-2, with 7 bases aligning to TRBD1. With V trimmed by 10 bases and J by 0 bases, 8 bases remained unmatched. CDR1 MNHEY and CDR2 SVGAGI come from the germline V gene. The CDR3 runs 14 residues. CDR3 sequence: CATWTGEANYGYTF. The CDR3 nucleotides read TGTGCCACCTGGACAGGTGAAGCTAACTATGGCTACACCTTC.

This chain uses TRBV4-3 with TRBJ2-7; maybe TRBD2 (6 bases). Germline values: CDR1 LGHNA, CDR2 YSLEER. Trimming pared 0 bases from V and 1 base from J, leaving 10 bases between. The CDR3 is 15 residues long. The DNA for the CDR3 is TGCGCCAGCAGCCAAGAGTCTAGCGCTTCCTACGAGCAGTACTTC. It codes for CASSQESSASYEQYF.

The gene calls are TRBV2 and TRBJ2-5, with a possible D match to TRBD2 (7 bases). The V gene lost 0 bases and the J gene lost 0 bases, with 14 bases spanning the gap. The CDR3 runs to 17 residues. Germline CDR1 reads SNHLY; CDR2 reads FYNNEI. CDR3 residues: CASSEAGGGLHQETQYF. The CDR3 nucleotides read TGTGCCAGCAGTGAAGCGGGAGGGGGGCTGCACCAAGAGACCCAGTACTTC.

V gene TRBV7-9 combines with J gene TRBJ1-6; 8 bases match TRBD1. CDR1 SEHNR and CDR2 FQNEAQ come from the germline V gene (reference sequence). This CDR3 region has 16 residues. After removal of 5 bases from V and 14 bases from J, the junction contained 17 bases not matched to a gene. This CDR3 reads CASSPPYDRGTFTLHF. CDR3 nucleotides: TGTGCCAGCAGCCCCCCGTACGACAGGGGAACTTTCACCCTCCACTTT.

The rearrangement joins TRBV4-3 to TRBJ2-7, with 9 bases that match TRBD1. This CDR3 is built from 17 residues. Per germline, CDR1 LGHNA and CDR2 YSLEER. With V trimmed by 0 bases and J by 7 bases, 13 bases remained unmatched. Here the CDR3 reads CASSQEMGTGRIGEQYF. The DNA for the CDR3 is TGCGCCAGCAGCCAAGAAATGGGGACAGGGCGAATAGGGGAGCAGTACTTC.

The chain links TRBV4-1 to TRBJ1-5; D not certain. CDR1 MGHRA and CDR2 YSYEKL come from the germline V gene. The V gene lost 3 bases and the J gene lost 4 bases, with 13 bases spanning the gap. The length of the CDR3 is 15 residues. The CDR3 loop reads CASSQTLRGNQPQHF. CDR3 coding DNA: TGCGCCAGCAGCCAGACACTTCGAGGGAATCAGCCCCAGCATTTT.

The chain has TRBV15 and TRBJ1-2; TRBD1 aligns across 7 bases. The junction had 10 bases not matched to a gene; V was cut back by 4 bases and J by 8 bases. CDR1 is LNHNV and CDR2 is YYDKDF in the germline V gene (reference sequence). The CDR3 spans 14 residues. DNA of the CDR3: TGTGCCACCAGCACCTTTAGTGGACAGGCGGGCTACACCTTC. It codes for CATSTFSGQAGYTF.

The chain has TRBV28 and TRBJ1-5, with D unresolved. This CDR3 has 12 amino acids. Trimming shortened V by 4 bases and J by 9 bases, and 10 bases separated the two germline ends. Germline CDR1 and CDR2: MDHEN and SYDVKM. CDR3 DNA sequence: TGTGCCAGCAGTTCACAAGGACCGCCCCAGCATTTT. Translation: CASSSQGPPQHF.

The chain employs TRBV21-1 and TRBJ2-1; the table names TRBD1, a call not compared with the DNA. TRBV21-1 has pseudogene status. The CDR3 spans 10 residues. CDR3 sequence reads: CASSSSGLFF. The DNA of the CDR3 is TGTGCCAGCAGTTCCTCAGGGCTGTTCTTC.